What follows are 21 T cell receptor beta chains derived from one specimen sequenced in a study of patients and donors after allogeneic stem cell transplantation. TCRdb redid the calling of the RT-PCR reads with MiXCR, one entry per CDR3 protein. The sample contains about a million distinct CDR3 sequences, more than 15% of which appear only once. The sample was blood, either unsorted or a sorted T cell fraction (not recorded which). Receptors originate from a human donor who was either an allogeneic HSCT recipient or a stem cell or donor lymphocyte infusion donor (not recorded which). It is not recorded whose cells these are; they may come from a transplant donor.

The chain carries TRBV15 and TRBJ2-3, with 12 positions matching TRBD2. The V segment lost 8 bases and the J segment 6 bases; nucleotides outside the gene matches: 9. From germline, CDR1 is LNHNV and CDR2 YYDKDF (reference sequence). The CDR3 spans 15 residues. CDR3 in amino acids: CATSPSGRAEDTQYF. In DNA form, the CDR3 reads TGTGCCACCTCTCCTAGCGGGAGGGCCGAGGATACGCAGTATTTT. The entire variable domain, with the rest obtained from reference TRBV15 and TRBJ2-3, is as follows: DAMVIQNPRYQVTQFGKPVTLSCSQTLNHNVMYWYQQKSSQAPKLLFHYYDKDFNNEADTPDNFQSRRPNTSFCFLDIRSPGLGDTAMYLCATSPSGRAEDTQYFGPGTRLTVL.

This clonotype was detected many times. The chain recombines TRBV5-1 with TRBJ1-1; D not certain. This CDR3 has 16 amino acids. V was cut by 0 bases and J by 2 bases, with 14 bases left in between. Looked up from germline, CDR1 is SGHRS and CDR2 is YFSETQ. The CDR3 coding sequence is TGCGCCAGCAGCTTGGCCGTCGGGCTGGGAAACACTGAAGCTTTCTTT. It encodes CASSLAVGLGNTEAFF.

J is TRBJ2-1 and V is TRBV5-1, with D perhaps TRBD1 (6 bases). V lost 1 base, J lost 2 bases, and 10 bases lay in between. CDR1 and CDR2 (germline): SGHRS, YFSETQ. This CDR3 spans 15 amino acids. For the CDR3, the DNA is TGCGCCAGCAGCTTGCAGGGGCCGGCCTACAATGAGCAGTTCTTC. It encodes CASSLQGPAYNEQFF.

This chain links TRBV29-1 with TRBJ2-1; TRBD1 or TRBD2 may be the D gene (5 bases each). The germline V and J ends were trimmed by 2 bases and 8 bases, with 16 bases remaining between them. CDR1 and CDR2 (germline): SQVTM, ANQGSEA. There are 14 residues in the CDR3. Written as DNA, the CDR3 is TGCAGCGTTGAACCCTTGGGTCGGGGCGATGAGCAGTTCTTC. This sequence encodes CSVEPLGRGDEQFF.

The gene calls are TRBV29-1 and TRBJ2-7, with 9 bases lining up with TRBD1. CDR3 length: 13 amino acids. After removal of 6 bases from V and 6 bases from J, the junction contained 9 bases not matched to a gene. CDR1 and CDR2 from the germline V gene are SQVTM and ANQGSEA. DNA for the CDR3: TGCAGCGTCGACGGACACAGGGGGCGCGAGCAGTACTTC. Protein product: CSVDGHRGREQYF.

This chain uses TRBV24-1 with TRBJ2-7, with a weak D call TRBD1 (5 bases). Trimming cost V 0 bases and J 5 bases, with 16 bases left between them. From germline, CDR1 is KGHDR and CDR2 SFDVKD. This CDR3 spans 16 amino acids. As DNA, the CDR3 is TGTGCCACCAGTGATTTGGGACACCTAGAAGAGGACGAGCAGTACTTC. This sequence encodes CATSDLGHLEEDEQYF.

This clonotype was picked up a small number of times. This chain joins TRBV9 and TRBJ1-2; D call uncertain. CDR3 length equals 16 residues. Deletions cut 0 bases from V and 5 bases from J, with 17 bases between. Germline V gene data show CDR1 as SGDLS and CDR2 as YYNGEE. The CDR3 DNA sequence: TGTGCCAGCAGCGTAGGAAAGGTTGACCCTCCATATGGCTACACCTTC. Encoded protein: CASSVGKVDPPYGYTF.

V usage is TRBV20-1 and J usage is TRBJ1-2, with D uncertain. CDR1 and CDR2 from the germline V gene are DFQATT and SNEGSKA (reference sequence). Trimming took off 6 bases at V and 4 bases at J, with 18 bases between the two ends. The CDR3 loop spans 14 amino acids. CDR3 coding DNA: TGCAGTGCCAGGCTTTATCCGGGCCCCTATGGCTACACCTTC. The encoded protein is CSARLYPGPYGYTF.

This clonotype has more than one count but fewer than ten. The CDR3, as DNA: TGCGCCAGCAGCTTCCAAGGACTAGCGGAATGGAATGAGCAGTTCTTC. Translation gives CASSFQGLAEWNEQFF. The rearrangement joins TRBV5-1 to TRBJ2-1, with 10 bases identical to TRBD2. The germline V gene has CDR1 SGHRS and CDR2 YFSETQ. CDR3 length: 16 amino acids. Trimming cost V 2 bases and J 7 bases; bases outside gene matches: 9.

This chain connects TRBV5-6 to TRBJ2-5; tentative D call: TRBD1 (5 bases). V was cut by 5 bases and J by 7 bases, with 15 bases left in between. This CDR3 is 13 amino acids long. CDR1 and CDR2 (germline): SGHDT, YYEEEE. CDR3 protein: CASSRTYRWTQYF. In DNA, the CDR3 is TGTGCCAGCAGTCGGACATACCGTTGGACCCAGTACTTC.

The chain is built from TRBV20-1 and TRBJ2-2; D remains ambiguous. CDR1 is DFQATT, CDR2 SNEGSKA, per germline (reference sequence). The ends were cut back, 4 bases at V and 4 bases at J, with 7 bases in the middle. The CDR3 loop spans 12 amino acids. Here the CDR3 DNA reads TGCAGTGCTAAGGAGTCCACCGGGGAGCTGTTTTTT. It is translated as CSAKESTGELFF.

This rearrangement joins TRBV7-3 to TRBJ2-1; maybe TRBD2 (5 bases). Germline V gene sequence: CDR1 SGHTA, CDR2 FQGTGA. Trimming removed 1 base at V and 4 bases at J, with 14 bases between. This CDR3 is built from 16 residues. The CDR3 sequence is CASSLMRPGRYNEQFF. The CDR3 DNA reads as TGTGCCAGCAGCTTAATGAGACCGGGAAGGTACAATGAGCAGTTCTTC. The full variable domain, its missing parts supplied by reference TRBV7-3 and TRBJ2-1, is GAGVSQTPSNKVTEKGKYVELRCDPISGHTALYWYRQSLGQGPEFLIYFQGTGAADDSGLPNDRFFAVRPEGSVSTLKIQRTERGDSAVYLCASSLMRPGRYNEQFFGPGTRLTVL.

This rearrangement joins TRBV9 to TRBJ2-1; D may be TRBD2 (7 bases). In germline, CDR1 is SGDLS, CDR2 YYNGEE. CDR3 length equals 13 residues. The V gene lost 6 bases and the J gene lost 8 bases, with 15 bases spanning the gap. CDR3: CASTRWGGDEQFF. The CDR3 region has the DNA TGTGCCAGCACCCGATGGGGGGGCGATGAGCAGTTCTTC.

The chain has TRBV11-2 and TRBJ2-2; D gene uncertain. Germline V CDR1 and CDR2: SGHAT, FQNNGV. The CDR3 runs 12 residues. V was cut by 3 bases and J by 7 bases, with 6 bases left in between. The CDR3 nucleotides read TGTGCCAGCAGCTTCAATTTCGGGGAGCTGTTTTTT. It translates to CASSFNFGELFF.

V and J are TRBV10-3 and TRBJ2-7; TRBD2 matches at 7 bases. After removal of 2 bases from V and 2 bases from J, the junction contained 6 bases not matched to a gene. Germline V gives CDR1 ENHRY, CDR2 SYGVKD. This CDR3 is built from 15 residues. The CDR3 nucleotides are TGTGCCATCAGTGAGCGACCTGGGGGGGCCTACGAGCAGTACTTC. It codes for CAISERPGGAYEQYF.

Ten or more counts support this clonotype. The chain is built from TRBV12-3 or TRBV12-4 and TRBJ2-4; D not certain. V was shortened by 3 bases and J by 1 base, with 10 bases between the two germline ends. This CDR3 is built from 15 residues. The CDR3 is CASSLIGPAKNIQYF. For the CDR3, the DNA is TGTGCCAGCAGTTTGATAGGGCCCGCCAAAAACATTCAGTACTTC.

This clonotype was detected only a few times. This chain joins TRBV29-1 and TRBJ2-2; D is tentatively TRBD1 or TRBD2 (5 bases each). The CDR3 is made up of 14 amino acids. Germline V gene sequence: CDR1 SQVTM, CDR2 ANQGSEA. V was clipped by 7 bases and J by 2 bases, with 14 bases between them. The CDR3 loop is CSAEGRVNTGELFF. In nucleotides, the CDR3 is TGCAGCGCCGAGGGACGGGTAAACACCGGGGAGCTGTTTTTT.

This clonotype was seen only a few times. The rearrangement joins TRBV11-2 to TRBJ2-7; 14 bases are shared with TRBD2. The V and J ends lost 8 bases and 6 bases, in that order; junction bases with no gene match: 12. There are 16 residues in the CDR3. CDR1 SGHAT and CDR2 FQNNGV come from the germline V gene. The CDR3 region is CASRTSGRLTRSEQYF. For the CDR3, the DNA is TGTGCCAGCCGGACTAGCGGGAGGTTGACGCGTTCCGAGCAGTACTTC. Together with reference TRBV11-2 and TRBJ2-7, the CDR3 gives the full variable domain: EAGVAQSPRYKIIEKRQSVAFWCNPISGHATLYWYQQILGQGPKLLIQFQNNGVVDDSQLPKDRFSAERLKGVDSTLKIQPAKLEDSAVYLCASRTSGRLTRSEQYFGPGTRLTVT.

The rearrangement links TRBV20-1 to TRBJ2-5; TRBD2 might be the D (5 bases). Trimming stripped 0 bases from V and 3 bases from J, with 14 bases between. The CDR3 is made up of 15 amino acids. Looked up from germline, CDR1 is DFQATT and CDR2 is SNEGSKA (reference sequence). The CDR3 DNA is TGCAGTGCTAGAGATGCATTCCAGCGGAAAGAGACCCAGTACTTC. Amino acid sequence: CSARDAFQRKETQYF.

The chain joins TRBV11-2 to TRBJ2-3; 9 bases are a match to TRBD2. Germline V lookup: CDR1 SGHAT, CDR2 FQNNGV. V was pared by 2 bases and J by 6 bases, with 15 bases of the junction left unmatched. This CDR3 has 18 residues. Written as DNA, the CDR3 is TGTGCCAGCAGCTTACGGGTTACCGCTAGCGGGGTATCTGATACGCAGTATTTT. This encodes CASSLRVTASGVSDTQYF.

This chain joins TRBV7-9 and TRBJ1-1, with TRBD1 as a possible D gene (6 bases). Looked up from germline, CDR1 is SEHNR and CDR2 is FQNEAQ (reference sequence). This CDR3 is built from 15 residues. V lost 5 bases and J 5 bases, leaving 18 bases between the germline ends. The CDR3 here is CASSNLKGVKTEAFF. The CDR3 bases are TGTGCCAGCAGCAACCTGAAGGGGGTTAAGACTGAAGCTTTCTTT. Together with reference TRBV7-9 and TRBJ1-1, the CDR3 gives the full variable domain: DTGVSQNPRHKITKRGQNVTFRCDPISEHNRLYWYRQTLGQGPEFLTYFQNEAQLEKSRLLSDRFSAERPKGSFSTLEIQRTEQGDSAMYLCASSNLKGVKTEAFFGQGTRLTVV.